This T cell receptor beta chain was sequenced for a study of CD8+CD57+ T cells in acquired aplastic anemia. Profiling that covered TCR beta VDJ and CDR3 relied on genomic DNA as its template. TCRdb called the reads again in MiXCR, with one record for every CDR3 protein. This sample has 200,000 to 250,000 distinct CDR3 sequences, with over 55% found just once. Study-wide findings and caveats: Found in both controls and patients were approximately 29 CD8+ CDR3 sequences.

Trimming removed 3 bases from V and 5 bases from J; junction bases left unmatched: 2. The CDR3 loop spans 13 amino acids. In germline, CDR1 is MGHDK, CDR2 SYGVNS. A remark on this clonotype: Its antigen is not known.

The gene calls are TRBV25-1 and TRBJ2-3; 7 bases agree with TRBD1. This clonotype was obtained from a human donor in good health. Sequencing was performed on sorted CD4+, CD8+, or CD8+CD57+ T cells (not recorded which) from PBMCs. CDR3 sequence reads: CASSDRGKDTQYF. The CDR3 DNA reads TGTGCCAGCAGTGACAGGGGGAAAGATACGCAGTATTTT.